A selection of T cell receptor beta chains follows, all from one sample in a study of blood T cells in healthy people across ages. MiXCR, applied by TCRdb to the 5' RACE reads, yields one record per CDR3 protein. The sample has 1.5 million to 2 million distinct CDR3 sequences; just under 50% are singletons. Specimen: blood. The source of these receptors is a woman in her 40s in good health. The CDR3 runs from the conserved cysteine through the conserved F or W. D genes are given only for firm matches. The size field is filled for only some rows; it gives once, few, many or a size class.

v_call: TRBV5-1; j_call: TRBJ2-3; d_call: .; clone_size: .; cdr3_nt: TGCGCCAGCAGCCGGGCGGCGGACGTAGATACGCAGTATTTT; cdr3_aa: CASSRAADVDTQYF
v_call: TRBV7-2; j_call: TRBJ2-3; d_call: .; clone_size: .; cdr3_nt: TGTGCCAGCAGCCCGACCCGGATCCCTAGCACAGATACGCAGTATTTT; cdr3_aa: CASSPTRIPSTDTQYF
v_call: TRBV2; j_call: TRBJ2-1; d_call: .; clone_size: .; cdr3_nt: TGTGCCAGCGGGCCAGGTGACTACAATGAGCAGTTCTTC; cdr3_aa: CASGPGDYNEQFF
v_call: TRBV29-1; j_call: TRBJ2-1; d_call: TRBD2; clone_size: .; cdr3_nt: TGCAGCGTTGGGAGCGCGGGGGGGTTCAATGAGCAGTTCTTC; cdr3_aa: CSVGSAGGFNEQFF
v_call: TRBV20-1; j_call: TRBJ2-5; d_call: .; clone_size: .; cdr3_nt: TGCAGTGCTAGAGGGGGCAGGGCGATACAAGAGACCCAGTACTTC; cdr3_aa: CSARGGRAIQETQYF
v_call: TRBV2; j_call: TRBJ2-3; d_call: .; clone_size: .; cdr3_nt: TGTGCCAGCAGTTACAGGGACCTCGGGTATCCAGATACGCAGTATTTT; cdr3_aa: CASSYRDLGYPDTQYF
v_call: TRBV4-3; j_call: TRBJ2-1; d_call: .; clone_size: .; cdr3_nt: TGCGCCAGCAGCCCTACTCTAGTGGGGGGGCCTCTGGATGAGCAGTTCTTC; cdr3_aa: CASSPTLVGGPLDEQFF
v_call: TRBV20-1; j_call: TRBJ1-2; d_call: TRBD1; clone_size: many; cdr3_nt: TGCAGTGCTAGAGATCCACAGGGGGAACGGGATGGCTACACCTTC; cdr3_aa: CSARDPQGERDGYTF
v_call: TRBV6-2/TRBV6-3; j_call: TRBJ2-5; d_call: TRBD1; clone_size: .; cdr3_nt: TGTGCCAGCAGGCGACAAGGGGGCCTGTACTTC; cdr3_aa: CASRRQGGLYF
v_call: TRBV28; j_call: TRBJ2-7; d_call: TRBD2; clone_size: few; cdr3_nt: TGTGCCAGCACCCTTGGGGTTGCGGGGGGGCGCGAGCAGTACTTC; cdr3_aa: CASTLGVAGGREQYF
v_call: TRBV2; j_call: TRBJ2-3; d_call: TRBD1; clone_size: .; cdr3_nt: TGTGCCAGCAGTAGGGACAGGGGAGGCCCAGATACGCAGTATTTT; cdr3_aa: CASSRDRGGPDTQYF
v_call: TRBV20-1; j_call: TRBJ2-1; d_call: .; clone_size: few; cdr3_nt: TGCAGTGCTAGAGGTGCCGGGCGAGAGTACAATGAGCAGTTCTTC; cdr3_aa: CSARGAGREYNEQFF
v_call: TRBV24-1; j_call: TRBJ2-3; d_call: TRBD2; clone_size: .; cdr3_nt: TGTGCCACCAGTGATTCAGTGCGGGGGGGCATATCCGATACGCAGTATTTT; cdr3_aa: CATSDSVRGGISDTQYF
v_call: TRBV28; j_call: TRBJ1-2; d_call: .; clone_size: few; cdr3_nt: TGTGCCAGCAGTTCCCCGAGCGGGGGGCCTGACTATGGCTACACCTTC; cdr3_aa: CASSSPSGGPDYGYTF
v_call: TRBV7-2; j_call: TRBJ2-3; d_call: .; clone_size: many; cdr3_nt: TGTGCCAGCAGCTCAAACCAGGGGTATACGCAGTATTTT; cdr3_aa: CASSSNQGYTQYF
v_call: TRBV10-3; j_call: TRBJ1-2; d_call: TRBD1; clone_size: .; cdr3_nt: TGTGCCATCAGTGTATCTGAGAGGACAGGGAGGCCATACTATGGCTACACCTTC; cdr3_aa: CAISVSERTGRPYYGYTF
v_call: TRBV5-1; j_call: TRBJ2-3; d_call: TRBD2; clone_size: .; cdr3_nt: TGCGCCAGCAGCCCGCATTTTAGCGGGGGGGCAGATACGCAGTATTTT; cdr3_aa: CASSPHFSGGADTQYF
v_call: TRBV7-9; j_call: TRBJ2-7; d_call: TRBD2; clone_size: .; cdr3_nt: TGTGCCAGCAGCTTAGTTGGAGCGGGGGATTACGAGCAGTACTTC; cdr3_aa: CASSLVGAGDYEQYF
v_call: TRBV20-1; j_call: TRBJ1-2; d_call: .; clone_size: few; cdr3_nt: TGCAGTCACCTCTACTTGAGCTACACCTTC; cdr3_aa: CSHLYLSYTF
v_call: TRBV20-1; j_call: TRBJ1-2; d_call: TRBD1; clone_size: once; cdr3_nt: TGCAGTGCTAGCGAGGGGGCGCGTGGCTACACCTTC; cdr3_aa: CSASEGARGYTF
v_call: TRBV5-1; j_call: TRBJ2-3; d_call: TRBD2; clone_size: .; cdr3_nt: TGCGCCAGCAGCCTGGGGGGGGTCGCGTGGACAGATACGCAGTATTTT; cdr3_aa: CASSLGGVAWTDTQYF
v_call: TRBV27; j_call: TRBJ1-2; d_call: .; clone_size: .; cdr3_nt: TGTGCCAGCGGCCCCCGGGGCGGCGGCTACACCTTC; cdr3_aa: CASGPRGGGYTF
v_call: TRBV5-1; j_call: TRBJ2-2; d_call: .; clone_size: .; cdr3_nt: TGCGCCAGCAGCTCGGAAGGGGCGCGATCCGGGGAGCTGTTTTTT; cdr3_aa: CASSSEGARSGELFF
v_call: TRBV20-1; j_call: TRBJ2-1; d_call: TRBD2; clone_size: .; cdr3_nt: TGCAGTGCTAGGTCGACTAGCGGCTATGAGCAGTTCTTC; cdr3_aa: CSARSTSGYEQFF
v_call: TRBV10-3; j_call: TRBJ2-1; d_call: .; clone_size: .; cdr3_nt: TGTGCCATCAGTCTTGGGGACACCGCAGTCGATGAGCAGTTCTTC; cdr3_aa: CAISLGDTAVDEQFF
v_call: TRBV7-8; j_call: TRBJ2-4; d_call: TRBD1; clone_size: .; cdr3_nt: TGTGCCAGCAGCGTAACCGGGACAGCGAACATTCAGTACTTC; cdr3_aa: CASSVTGTANIQYF
v_call: TRBV28; j_call: TRBJ2-1; d_call: TRBD2; clone_size: few; cdr3_nt: TGTGCCAGCAGGCCTCTAGCGGGAGGCCGCAATGAGCAGTTCTTC; cdr3_aa: CASRPLAGGRNEQFF
v_call: TRBV4-2; j_call: TRBJ2-1; d_call: .; clone_size: .; cdr3_nt: TGTGCCAGCAGCCAAGACGCAGTCATGAGCTCCTACAATGAGCAGTTCTTC; cdr3_aa: CASSQDAVMSSYNEQFF
v_call: TRBV28; j_call: TRBJ2-5; d_call: .; clone_size: .; cdr3_nt: TGTGCCAGCAGTTTTGTACCGGGCCGGGAGACCCAGTACTTC; cdr3_aa: CASSFVPGRETQYF
v_call: TRBV7-2; j_call: TRBJ2-3; d_call: .; clone_size: .; cdr3_nt: TGTGCCACCCTTCGAGACAGATCGGCAGATACGCAGTATTTT; cdr3_aa: CATLRDRSADTQYF
v_call: TRBV6-2/TRBV6-3; j_call: TRBJ2-1; d_call: .; clone_size: few; cdr3_nt: TGTGCCAGCAGAGGCGGACAGTTCAATGAGCAGTTCTTC; cdr3_aa: CASRGGQFNEQFF
v_call: TRBV12-3/TRBV12-4; j_call: TRBJ2-7; d_call: .; clone_size: few; cdr3_nt: TGTGCCAGCACCCCGGGGGTTATGGTCTACAATGAGCAGTACTTC; cdr3_aa: CASTPGVMVYNEQYF
v_call: TRBV7-2; j_call: TRBJ2-5; d_call: .; clone_size: .; cdr3_nt: TGTGCCAGCAGCTTAGATGGGCGGGAACAAGAGACCCAGTACTTC; cdr3_aa: CASSLDGREQETQYF
v_call: TRBV20-1; j_call: TRBJ2-1; d_call: TRBD2; clone_size: .; cdr3_nt: TGCAGTGCTAGATCAGGACTAGCGGGCCCCTACAATGAGCAGTTCTTC; cdr3_aa: CSARSGLAGPYNEQFF
v_call: TRBV6-2/TRBV6-3; j_call: TRBJ2-5; d_call: .; clone_size: .; cdr3_nt: TGTGCCAGCAGTCCCCGGGTCGTGTGGAGGATAGAGACCCAGTACTTC; cdr3_aa: CASSPRVVWRIETQYF
v_call: TRBV6-5; j_call: TRBJ2-6; d_call: .; clone_size: .; cdr3_nt: TGTGCCAGCAGCCAGGGACGGGTCTCTGGGGCCAACGTCCTGACTTTC; cdr3_aa: CASSQGRVSGANVLTF
v_call: TRBV20-1; j_call: TRBJ2-5; d_call: TRBD2; clone_size: few; cdr3_nt: TGCAGTGCTAGGGGCCTAGCGGGGTTGGAGACCCAGTACTTC; cdr3_aa: CSARGLAGLETQYF
v_call: TRBV6-5; j_call: TRBJ1-3; d_call: .; clone_size: .; cdr3_nt: TGTGCCAGCAGTTACTCGACAAGGGCGGTCTCTGGAAACACCATATATTTT; cdr3_aa: CASSYSTRAVSGNTIYF
v_call: TRBV5-5; j_call: TRBJ1-2; d_call: .; clone_size: .; cdr3_nt: TGTGCCAGCAGCTTGTCAGAGACCTCCGGCTACACCTTC; cdr3_aa: CASSLSETSGYTF
v_call: TRBV25-1; j_call: TRBJ2-5; d_call: .; clone_size: few; cdr3_nt: TGTGCCAGCAGTCTTACGCTCGCGGAGACCCAGTACTTC; cdr3_aa: CASSLTLAETQYF
v_call: TRBV6-2/TRBV6-3; j_call: TRBJ1-4; d_call: .; clone_size: .; cdr3_nt: TGTGCCAGCAGTTCGGCGGTGAAGAATGAAAAACTGTTTTTT; cdr3_aa: CASSSAVKNEKLFF
v_call: TRBV2; j_call: TRBJ2-1; d_call: TRBD2; clone_size: .; cdr3_nt: TGTGCCAGCAGTGACGGCGGGGGGCTGTACAATGAGCAGTTCTTC; cdr3_aa: CASSDGGGLYNEQFF
v_call: TRBV7-6; j_call: TRBJ2-1; d_call: .; clone_size: .; cdr3_nt: TGTGCCAGCAGCTTAGCGCACGGCTACAATGAGCAGTTCTTC; cdr3_aa: CASSLAHGYNEQFF
v_call: TRBV6-2/TRBV6-3; j_call: TRBJ2-7; d_call: TRBD1; clone_size: .; cdr3_nt: TGTGCCAGCAGCCACTCCGGGTATCGCCCGGGACAGGGGTACTTC; cdr3_aa: CASSHSGYRPGQGYF
v_call: TRBV7-2; j_call: TRBJ2-7; d_call: .; clone_size: .; cdr3_nt: TGTGCCAGCAGCTTGGACGGCAGCGCTGGGGTTAGGTCCTACGAGCAGTACTTC; cdr3_aa: CASSLDGSAGVRSYEQYF
v_call: TRBV5-6; j_call: TRBJ1-1; d_call: .; clone_size: once; cdr3_nt: TGTGCCAGCAGCTTGGTAACGCCGCTAGCCCCCCAGGAAATGAACACTGAAGCTTTCTTT; cdr3_aa: CASSLVTPLAPQEMNTEAFF
v_call: TRBV6-5; j_call: TRBJ2-5; d_call: .; clone_size: .; cdr3_nt: TGTGCCAGCAGCAGGACAGTCAATGAGCAGTACTTC; cdr3_aa: CASSRTVNEQYF
v_call: TRBV27; j_call: TRBJ2-3; d_call: .; clone_size: few; cdr3_nt: TGTGCCAGCAGTTTATCTCAACTAGCAGCAACAGATACGCAGTATTTT; cdr3_aa: CASSLSQLAATDTQYF
v_call: TRBV20-1; j_call: TRBJ1-2; d_call: .; clone_size: .; cdr3_nt: TGCAGTGCTAGTTACCGGGACGACTATGGCTACACCTTC; cdr3_aa: CSASYRDDYGYTF